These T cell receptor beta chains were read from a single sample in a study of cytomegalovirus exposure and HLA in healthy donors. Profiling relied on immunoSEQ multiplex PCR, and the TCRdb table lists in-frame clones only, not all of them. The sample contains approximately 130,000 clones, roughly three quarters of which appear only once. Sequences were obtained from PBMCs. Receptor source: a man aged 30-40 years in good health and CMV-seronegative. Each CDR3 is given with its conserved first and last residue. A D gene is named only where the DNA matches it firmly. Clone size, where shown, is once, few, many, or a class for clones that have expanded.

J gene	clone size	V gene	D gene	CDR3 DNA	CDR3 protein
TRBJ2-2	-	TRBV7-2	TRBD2	TGTGCCAGCAGCTTAAGACTAGCCAGCGCCGGGGAGCTGTTTTTT	CASSLRLASAGELFF
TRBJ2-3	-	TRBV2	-	TGTGCCAGCAGTGGAAATCAGGGCCGCACAGATACGCAGTATTTT	CASSGNQGRTDTQYF
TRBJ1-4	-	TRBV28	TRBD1	TGTGCCAGCAGCGGGACAGGGCTTGAAAAACTGTTTTTT	CASSGTGLEKLFF
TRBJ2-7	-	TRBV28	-	TGTGCCAGCAGCCCTACTAGCTCCTACGAGCAGTACTTC	CASSPTSSYEQYF
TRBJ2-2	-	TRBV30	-	TGTGCCTGGAGGTGGGCCTCCACCCACTCTACCGGGGAGCTGTTTTTT	CAWRWASTHSTGELFF
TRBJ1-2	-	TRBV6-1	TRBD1	TGTGCCAGCACCCTGGGACAGGGAGACTATGGCTACACCTTC	CASTLGQGDYGYTF
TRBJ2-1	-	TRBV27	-	TGTGCCAGCTCCAGTTCGGGTGGTGAGCAGTTCTTC	CASSSSGGEQFF
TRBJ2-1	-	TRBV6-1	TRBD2	TGTGCCAGCAGTGAAGCTCGATCTAGCGGACGGGATGAGCAGTTCTTC	CASSEARSSGRDEQFF
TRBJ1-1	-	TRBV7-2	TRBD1	TGTGCCAGCAGCTTAGTAGGGGGCCCGATCGGGAACACTGAAGCTTTCTTT	CASSLVGGPIGNTEAFF
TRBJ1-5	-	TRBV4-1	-	TGCGCCAGCAGCGCACAGGGAAATGGCAATCAGCCCCAGCATTTT	CASSAQGNGNQPQHF
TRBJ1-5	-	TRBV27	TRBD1	TGTGCCAGCAGAGGGGACAGGGGAACCCATCAGCCCCAGCATTTT	CASRGDRGTHQPQHF
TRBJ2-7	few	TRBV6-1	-	TGTGCCAGCAGTGAATCGGTTTGGGACGGGACTCCCGTGGAGCAGTACTTC	CASSESVWDGTPVEQYF
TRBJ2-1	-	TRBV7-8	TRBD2	TGTGCCAGCAGTTCTCCTAGCGGGGGAGTATGGAATGAGCAGTTCTTC	CASSSPSGGVWNEQFF
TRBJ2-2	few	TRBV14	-	TGTGCCAGCAGCCAAGATCAGCGAGACACCGGGGAGCTGTTTTTT	CASSQDQRDTGELFF
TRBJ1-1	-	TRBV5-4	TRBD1	TGTGCCAGCAGCACGAAGTGGACAGGGTGGACTGAAGCTTTCTTT	CASSTKWTGWTEAFF
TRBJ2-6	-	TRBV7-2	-	TGTGCCAGCAGCTTACTGGTGGCATATACAGGGACTGGGGCCAACGTCCTGACTTTC	CASSLLVAYTGTGANVLTF
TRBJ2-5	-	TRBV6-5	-	TGTGCCAGCAGTTACTCCGGAGGGCGAGAAGAGACCCAGTACTTC	CASSYSGGREETQYF
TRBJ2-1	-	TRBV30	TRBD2	TGTGCCTGGGGGGCTAGCGGGTTCTACAATGAGCAGTTCTTC	CAWGASGFYNEQFF
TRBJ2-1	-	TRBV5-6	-	TGTGCCAGCAGCTTAGGGACACCCCTGCTGGGGCAGTTCTTC	CASSLGTPLLGQFF
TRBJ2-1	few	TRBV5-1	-	TGCGCCAGCAGCTCCCTGGAGGGGTCCAATGAGCAGTTCTTC	CASSSLEGSNEQFF
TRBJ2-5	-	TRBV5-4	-	TGTGCCAGCAGGCAACAGGGTGCGGAGACCCAGTACTTC	CASRQQGAETQYF
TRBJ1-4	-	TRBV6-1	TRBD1	TGTGCCAGCGGACAGGGTCCCGCAACTAATGAAAAACTGTTTTTT	CASGQGPATNEKLFF
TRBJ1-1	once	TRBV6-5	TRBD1	TGTGCCAGCAGTTGGGGACAGGTCAACACTGAAGCTTTCTTT	CASSWGQVNTEAFF
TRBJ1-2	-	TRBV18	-	TGTGCCAGCTCACCACGGAGTGTAGTTCTAGGACAGTCTGGCTACACCTTC	CASSPRSVVLGQSGYTF
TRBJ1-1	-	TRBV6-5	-	TGTGCCAGCAGTGGAAGAGGTGAGAACACTGAAGCTTTCTTT	CASSGRGENTEAFF
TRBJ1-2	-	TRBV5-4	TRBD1	TGTGCCAGCAGCCCTGGGGGGACAGACCACTATGGCTACACCTTC	CASSPGGTDHYGYTF
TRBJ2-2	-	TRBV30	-	TGTGCCTGGAGTACACAGGGATTCGGGGAGCTGTTTTTT	CAWSTQGFGELFF
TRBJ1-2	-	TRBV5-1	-	TGCGCCAGCAGCTTACAGCTCTATGGCTACACCTTC	CASSLQLYGYTF
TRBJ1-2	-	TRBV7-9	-	TGTGCCAGCAGCTTATCAGAAAACTATGGCTACACCTTC	CASSLSENYGYTF
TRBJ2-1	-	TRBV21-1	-	TGTGCCAGCAGCAAGCAACCCGGGACAGGGGGTTCCTTTGGGATAGTCTTC	CASSKQPGTGGSFGIVF
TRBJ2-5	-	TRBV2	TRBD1	TGTGCCAGCAGTGGATACAGGGGCCTCGGAGAGACCCAGTACTTC	CASSGYRGLGETQYF
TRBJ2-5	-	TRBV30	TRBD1	TGTGCCTACAATCGACAGGGGATGGGGACCCAGTACTTC	CAYNRQGMGTQYF
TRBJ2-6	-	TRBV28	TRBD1	TGTGCCAGCAGTTACCTACAGGGGTTACCTGGGGCCAACGTCCTGACTTTC	CASSYLQGLPGANVLTF
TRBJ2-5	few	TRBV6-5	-	TGTGCCAGCAGCCAGAGCAGGGCGCAAGAGACCCAGTACTTC	CASSQSRAQETQYF
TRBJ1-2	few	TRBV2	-	TGTGCCAGCAGTGAAGAGGGAACAGGAAGCTATGGCTACACCTTC	CASSEEGTGSYGYTF
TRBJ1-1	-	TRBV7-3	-	TGTGCCAGCAGCTTATCGGCGGGTAACACTGAAGCTTTCTTT	CASSLSAGNTEAFF
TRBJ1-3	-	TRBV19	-	TGTGCCAGTAGTATACCGGGTCATGGAAACACCATATATTTT	CASSIPGHGNTIYF